Listed here are 24 T cell receptor beta chains from one sample, sequenced in a study of control samples from healthy donors and cancer patients. Sequencing used immunoSEQ multiplex PCR; TCRdb keeps in-frame clones, though not all of them. The sample has more than 95,000 clones, about 90% seen once. The sequenced material came from blood. Source of these receptors: a young man in good health.

J is TRBJ1-1 and V is TRBV12-3 or TRBV12-4; the D is unclear. The CDR3 sequence is 13 residues long. V lost 0 bases and J 10 bases, leaving 12 bases between the germline ends. The CDR3 DNA follows: TGTGCCAGCAGTTTAGCGCCGAGGGATGGAGCTTTCTTT. Its protein is CASSLAPRDGAFF.

The chain links TRBV15 to TRBJ1-3; maybe TRBD1 (5 bases). Trimming took 5 bases from V and 8 from J, leaving 13 bases between them. The CDR3 spans 13 residues. Germline lookup yields CDR1 LNHNV and CDR2 YYDKDF (reference sequence). The CDR3 is CATSRTPGDTIYF. The CDR3 nucleotides are TGTGCCACCAGCCGGACACCTGGGGACACCATATATTTT.

The chain couples TRBV7-9 to TRBJ2-5; no definite D call. This CDR3 contains 13 residues. The germline V gene has CDR1 SEHNR and CDR2 FQNEAQ (reference sequence). V gave up 5 bases and J gave up 7 bases, with 14 bases separating them. CDR3 DNA: TGTGCCAGCAGCGCCGGGCATAGAGTGACCCAGTACTTC. Translating gives CASSAGHRVTQYF.

The chain joins TRBV9 to TRBJ2-5; 10 nucleotides agree with TRBD2. Germline V gives CDR1 SGDLS, CDR2 YYNGEE. The CDR3 spans 17 residues. V trimming: 3 bases; J trimming: 4 bases; junction bases outside the gene matches: 12. For the CDR3, the DNA is TGTGCCAGCAGCGAGTTTGGAGCGGGAGGGCCTAGAGAGACCCAGTACTTC. This gives the protein CASSEFGAGGPRETQYF.

The chain employs TRBV19 and TRBJ2-1; a possible D gene is TRBD2 (6 bases). The V end was cut by 11 bases, the J end by 8 bases, with 22 bases between. Looked up from germline, CDR1 is LNHDA and CDR2 is SQIVND (reference sequence). The CDR3 is made up of 14 amino acids. This CDR3 is CAVGRLVPRDEQFF. The CDR3 DNA reads TGTGCCGTCGGAAGACTAGTTCCCAGGGATGAGCAGTTCTTC.

This chain connects TRBV10-3 to TRBJ1-6, with TRBD1 matching 8 bases. The V gene's germline CDR1 is ENHRY and CDR2 SYGVKD. This CDR3 contains 15 residues. With 2 bases clipped from V and 7 bases from J, the junction kept 4 bases outside the gene matches. CDR3 in DNA: TGTGCCATCAGTGAGAGACAGGGGCAAAATTCACCCCTCCACTTT. This translates into CAISERQGQNSPLHF.

The chain has TRBV5-6 and TRBJ1-2; 8 bases map to TRBD1. The CDR3 has 18 amino acids. Germline assignment: CDR1 SGHDT and CDR2 YYEEEE. V trimming: 0 bases; J trimming: 0 bases; junction bases outside the gene matches: 10. CDR3 amino acids: CASSLGGTGASSNYGYTF. CDR3 coding DNA: TGTGCCAGCAGCTTGGGGGGGACAGGAGCCTCCTCTAACTATGGCTACACCTTC.

This rearrangement joins TRBV18 to TRBJ1-3, with D possibly matching TRBD1 (6 bases). CDR3 length equals 16 residues. V gave up 8 bases and J gave up 0 bases, with 17 bases separating them. From germline, CDR1 is KGHSH and CDR2 LQKENI. CDR3 in DNA: TGTGCCAGCCCCGGCGGTACAGGGCTCTCTGGAAACACCATATATTTT. Translated, it gives CASPGGTGLSGNTIYF.

The chain has TRBV11-2 and TRBJ2-5; 10 bases agree with TRBD1. V shed 5 bases, J shed 2 bases, and the junction held 8 bases outside the gene matches. The CDR3 totals 16 residues. The germline V gene encodes CDR1 SGHAT and CDR2 FQNNGV. The DNA of the CDR3 is TGTGCCAGCAGCGGTAGAGGACAGGGGGTACAAGAGACCCAGTACTTC. Its translation is CASSGRGQGVQETQYF.

The chain carries TRBV19 and TRBJ1-2, with TRBD1 matching 8 bases. The germline CDR1 and CDR2 sequences are LNHDA and SQIVND (reference sequence). Trimming removed 3 bases from V and 7 bases from J; junction bases left unmatched: 4. The CDR3 totals 13 residues. CDR3 in amino acids: CASSIGQGTGYTF. CDR3 nucleotide sequence: TGTGCCAGTAGTATTGGACAGGGCACTGGCTACACCTTC.

This chain uses TRBV2 with TRBJ1-4, with unresolved D. Germline V CDR1 and CDR2: SNHLY, FYNNEI. V lost 3 bases, J lost 8 bases, and 4 bases lay in between. This CDR3 spans 11 amino acids. The CDR3 loop is CASSDREKLFF. Here the CDR3 DNA reads TGTGCCAGCAGTGACAGGGAAAAACTGTTTTTT.

The count of this clone is one. The chain uses TRBV7-3 and TRBJ2-2, with 8 bases matching TRBD1. The J segment lost 1 base and the V segment lost 3 bases, leaving 4 bases of the junction unmatched. Germline CDR1 SGHTA, CDR2 FQGTGA. CDR3 size: 16 residues. The CDR3 region is CASSFDRGWNTGELFF. The CDR3 DNA follows: TGTGCCAGCAGCTTCGACAGGGGATGGAACACCGGGGAGCTGTTTTTT.

The chain couples TRBV28 to TRBJ2-3, with unresolved D. V lost 3 bases, J lost 2 bases, and 15 bases lay in between. Germline V gene data show CDR1 as MDHEN and CDR2 as SYDVKM. The CDR3 is 16 amino acids. The CDR3 region has the DNA TGTGCCAGCAGTTTCGTGTCCGGGCCCTTCACAGATACGCAGTATTTT. It is translated as CASSFVSGPFTDTQYF. The entire variable domain, with the rest obtained from reference TRBV28 and TRBJ2-3, is as follows: DVKVTQSSRYLVKRTGEKVFLECVQDMDHENMFWYRQDPGLGLRLIYFSYDVKMKEKGDIPEGYSVSREKKERFSLILESASTNQTSMYLCASSFVSGPFTDTQYFGPGTRLTVL.

The chain links TRBV2 to TRBJ2-7; 7 bases agree with TRBD1. V lost 2 bases, J lost 3 bases, and 4 bases stayed unmatched. This CDR3 spans 14 amino acids. Germline assignment: CDR1 SNHLY and CDR2 FYNNEI. Here the CDR3 DNA reads TGTGCCAGCAGTGAACTGGGACAGCACTACGAGCAGTACTTC. Protein product: CASSELGQHYEQYF.

The chain employs TRBV14 and TRBJ1-4; D remains unclear. The CDR3 length is 18 residues. Germline values: CDR1 SGHDN, CDR2 FVKESK. Trimming shortened V by 0 bases and J by 3 bases, and 17 bases separated the two germline ends. The CDR3 DNA follows: TGTGCCAGCAGCCAAGAGGGTGGCACCTTAGCGGCTAATGAAAAACTGTTTTTT. Its translation is CASSQEGGTLAANEKLFF.

The rearrangement uses TRBV7-2 and TRBJ2-7, with D tentatively TRBD2 (6 bases). Germline V gene lookup returns CDR1 SGHTA and CDR2 FQGNSA. Trimming took off 0 bases at V and 0 bases at J, with 12 bases between the two ends. This CDR3 contains 16 residues. The CDR3 region is CASSLARRGTSYEQYF. As DNA, the CDR3 is TGTGCCAGCAGCTTAGCGCGGAGGGGTACCTCCTACGAGCAGTACTTC.

The chain recombines TRBV2 with TRBJ2-7, with unresolved D. Trimming cost V 5 bases and J 6 bases, with 14 bases left between them. Germline V gene lookup returns CDR1 SNHLY and CDR2 FYNNEI. CDR3 size: 13 residues. The CDR3 DNA follows: TGTGCCAGCAGTACCTCCTCTAGGGCCGAGCAGTACTTC. As protein: CASSTSSRAEQYF.

The chain employs TRBV14 and TRBJ1-6; the D gene is possibly TRBD1 (5 bases). This CDR3 region has 16 residues. The germline gives CDR1 SGHDN, CDR2 FVKESK. V was clipped by 0 bases and J by 4 bases, with 10 bases between them. CDR3 bases: TGTGCCAGCAGCCAAGATGCCAGGGTATATAATTCACCCCTCCACTTT. This sequence encodes CASSQDARVYNSPLHF.

This chain uses TRBV5-6 with TRBJ2-6; 7 positions match TRBD1. CDR1 SGHDT and CDR2 YYEEEE come from the germline V gene. The CDR3 is 18 residues long. The V segment lost 5 bases and the J segment 0 bases; nucleotides outside the gene matches: 11. The CDR3 coding sequence is TGTGCCAGCAGTCTGGCCGGGACAGCCATCTCTGGGGCCAACGTCCTGACTTTC. Translated: CASSLAGTAISGANVLTF.

The chain is built from TRBV27 and TRBJ2-1, with a tentative D call TRBD1 (5 bases). Deletions cut 6 bases from V and 0 bases from J, with 6 bases between. CDR3 length equals 13 residues. CDR1 MNHEY and CDR2 SMNVEV come from the germline V gene (reference sequence). The DNA of the CDR3 is TGTGCCAGCAGGGGGCCCTCCTACAATGAGCAGTTCTTC. Translated: CASRGPSYNEQFF.

This clone has a count of ten or more. V gene TRBV5-6 combines with J gene TRBJ2-7; the D gene could be TRBD1 or TRBD2 (6 bases each). The CDR3 length is 15 residues. The germline CDR1 and CDR2 sequences are SGHDT and YYEEEE. The ends were cut back, 7 bases at V and 0 bases at J, with 17 bases in the middle. CDR3 protein: CASLRVGGSSYEQYF. CDR3 DNA sequence: TGTGCCAGCTTACGCGTGGGGGGCTCCTCCTACGAGCAGTACTTC.

The CDR3 DNA reads TGTGCCTGGGAGATTGGGGCCTCCGTTTACTTC. Translating it yields CAWEIGASVYF. This chain links TRBV30 with TRBJ2-5, with D perhaps TRBD1 (5 bases). V was shortened by 5 bases and J by 14 bases, with 18 bases between the two germline ends. CDR3 length: 11 residues. Germline CDR1 GTSNPN, CDR2 SVGIG (reference sequence).

Only one count was recorded for this clone. V gene TRBV7-9 combines with J gene TRBJ2-7, with D hard to call. The CDR3 contains 13 residues. Germline CDR1 reads SEHNR; CDR2 reads FQNEAQ (reference sequence). With 0 bases removed from V and 2 bases from J, the gap between germline ends came to 5 bases. The CDR3 reads CASSLARAYEQYF. CDR3 nucleotides: TGTGCCAGCAGCTTAGCCAGAGCCTACGAGCAGTACTTC.

Comment on this clone: One end of the junction varies from germline; a read error may be responsible. The chain couples TRBV7-7 to TRBJ2-2; 8 nucleotides match TRBD2. This CDR3 comprises 16 residues. The germline gives CDR1 SSHAT, CDR2 FNYEAQ (reference sequence). The CDR3 nucleotides read TGTGCTAGCAGCCCCATAGCGGGGATGAACACCGGGGAGCTGTTTTTT. It encodes CASSPIAGMNTGELFF.